Below are 7 T cell receptor beta chains sequenced from a single sample in a study of shared clonotypes between healthy human individuals. Clones were sequenced by immunoSEQ multiplex PCR, and TCRdb holds only the in-frame ones, with some missing. The sample carries about 490,000 clones, 76% recorded once. The sequenced material came from PBMCs. These receptors were collected from a woman aged 40 to 50 in good health. Some clones in this sample may be carry-over from other donors' samples.

The rearrangement uses TRBV5-1 and TRBJ1-1; a possible D gene is TRBD1 (5 bases). The germline V and J ends were trimmed by 4 bases and 4 bases, with 14 bases remaining between them. CDR1 SGHRS and CDR2 YFSETQ come from the germline V gene. This CDR3 contains 14 residues. CDR3: CASSNSQTVTEAFF. The CDR3 DNA reads TGCGCCAGCAGCAACTCCCAGACAGTCACTGAAGCTTTCTTT.

The chain couples TRBV6-6 to TRBJ1-1; no definite D call. The germline V gene encodes CDR1 MNHNY and CDR2 SVGAGI (reference sequence). Trimming took 0 bases from V and 14 from J, leaving 10 bases between them. The CDR3 consists of 11 residues. This chain's CDR3 is CASSYSMGSFF. CDR3 bases: TGTGCCAGCAGTTACTCAATGGGATCCTTCTTT.

The chain combines TRBV6-6 with TRBJ1-4, with D maybe TRBD1 (6 bases). V lost 7 bases and J lost 4, with 16 bases in between. Germline-derived CDR1 and CDR2 are MNHNY and SVGAGI (reference sequence). The CDR3 is 15 amino acids. Here the CDR3 DNA reads TGTGCCAGCAAACTGACAGGCTCCGGTAATGAAAAACTGTTTTTT. This gives the protein CASKLTGSGNEKLFF.

The chain couples TRBV29-1 to TRBJ1-5; D unresolved. Per the germline V gene, CDR1 is SQVTM and CDR2 is ANQGSEA. The V end was cut by 3 bases, the J end by 3 bases, with 9 bases between. The CDR3 is 13 amino acids. In DNA form, the CDR3 reads TGCAGCGTTGAGTTGGGTACCAATCAGCCCCAGCATTTT. It is translated as CSVELGTNQPQHF.

This clone was observed a single time. The CDR3 DNA sequence: TGTGCCAGCAGCCGAGAGGGACAGGAGAATCAGCCCCAGCATTTT. Protein sequence: CASSREGQENQPQHF. The genes are TRBV2 and TRBJ1-5; 8 nucleotides align to TRBD1. V lost 6 bases, J lost 4 bases, and 8 bases stayed unmatched. The CDR3 has 15 residues. Germline lookup yields CDR1 SNHLY and CDR2 FYNNEI. The full variable domain, rest sourced from reference TRBV2 and TRBJ1-5, is EPEVTQTPSHQVTQMGQEVILRCVPISNHLYFYWYRQILGQKVEFLVSFYNNEISEKSEIFDDQFSVERPDGSNFTLKIRSTKLEDSAMYFCASSREGQENQPQHFGDGTRLSIL.

J is TRBJ1-2 and V is TRBV6-5, with 7 bases that match TRBD1. Trimming at V came to 6 bases and at J to 3 bases, leaving 10 bases not matched to a gene. CDR3 length equals 15 residues. CDR1 and CDR2 (germline): MNHEY, SVGAGI. The CDR3 sequence: CASRPGGQPDYGYTF. In DNA, the CDR3 is TGTGCCAGCAGACCGGGGGGACAGCCAGACTATGGCTACACCTTC.

To note about this clone: One base separates it from a far larger clone, so it is likely a read error. Other DNA sequences in this specimen translate into the identical CDR3. V and J are TRBV15 and TRBJ2-3; either TRBD1 or TRBD2 may fit D (5 bases each). Germline V gene sequence: CDR1 LNHNV, CDR2 YYDKDF (reference sequence). The CDR3 sequence is 14 residues long. CDR3 region: CATSVRGAEDTQYF. CDR3 in DNA: TGTGCCACCAGCGTGAGGGGAGCAGAAGATACGCAGTATTTC.